The rows below give T cell receptor beta chains drawn from one sample of a study of patients and donors after allogeneic stem cell transplantation. TCRdb itself ran the RT-PCR reads through MiXCR, one entry per CDR3 protein. The sample includes approximately 200,000 distinct CDR3 sequences, around two fifths of them seen just once. The sample taken for sequencing was blood, either unsorted or a sorted T cell fraction (not recorded which). Receptors were obtained from a human donor who was either an allogeneic HSCT recipient or a stem cell or donor lymphocyte infusion donor (not recorded which). It is not recorded whose cells these are; they may come from a transplant donor. Both conserved end residues are part of each CDR3. A D gene is named only where the DNA matches it firmly. Expanded clones get a size class; other rows say once, few or many, or leave the size out.

V: TRBV11-1
D: TRBD1
J: TRBJ1-2
size: NA
DNA: TGTGCCAGCAGCGCTCGGGACAGGGATTATTTTGGCTACACCTTC
CDR3: CASSARDRDYFGYTF

V: TRBV20-1
D: NA
J: TRBJ2-5
size: NA
DNA: TGCAGTGCCGGGTTGACCCAGTACTTC
CDR3: CSAGLTQYF

V: TRBV28
D: NA
J: TRBJ2-4
size: NA
DNA: TGTGCCAGCAGTTTAGAAGGGGAAAACATTCAGTACTTC
CDR3: CASSLEGENIQYF

V: TRBV27
D: NA
J: TRBJ1-6
size: NA
DNA: TGTGCCAGCAGTTTATCGAGGCGGACCTCACCCCTCCACTTT
CDR3: CASSLSRRTSPLHF

V: TRBV18
D: NA
J: TRBJ2-7
size: few
DNA: TGTGCCAGCTCACCCCAGTCCTACGAGCAGTACTTC
CDR3: CASSPQSYEQYF

V: TRBV28
D: TRBD2
J: TRBJ2-3
size: NA
DNA: TGTGCCAGCAGTTTGTGGGCGGGGGGCCACACAGATACGCAGTATTTT
CDR3: CASSLWAGGHTDTQYF

V: TRBV7-8
D: TRBD1
J: TRBJ1-6
size: few
DNA: TGTGCCAGCAGGCAGACAGGGGAAAGTTCACCCCTCCACTTT
CDR3: CASRQTGESSPLHF

V: TRBV11-1
D: NA
J: TRBJ1-1
size: few
DNA: TGTGCCAGCAGCTTAGTAATCGCAGAGAACACTGAAGCTTTCTTT
CDR3: CASSLVIAENTEAFF

V: TRBV29-1
D: NA
J: TRBJ1-1
size: many
DNA: TGCAGCGCCCACGTTGGGACCCATGACGAAGCTTTCTTT
CDR3: CSAHVGTHDEAFF

V: TRBV29-1
D: NA
J: TRBJ2-4
size: NA
DNA: TGCAGCGTTGGGCACCCGGGGCCCAAAAACATTCAGTACTTC
CDR3: CSVGHPGPKNIQYF

V: TRBV6-1
D: NA
J: TRBJ1-6
size: NA
DNA: TGTGCCAGCAGTGATTGGACCGATTCACCCCTCCACTTT
CDR3: CASSDWTDSPLHF

V: TRBV24-1
D: TRBD1
J: TRBJ2-3
size: NA
DNA: TGTGCCACCAGCAACTCCGGGACAGGGAGGACAGATACGCAGTATTTT
CDR3: CATSNSGTGRTDTQYF

V: TRBV5-1
D: NA
J: TRBJ1-1
size: NA
DNA: TGCGCCAGCAGCTTGGTCGGCCTGACGGCTTTCTTT
CDR3: CASSLVGLTAFF

V: TRBV3-1
D: NA
J: TRBJ1-2
size: few
DNA: TGTGCCAGCAGCTATAATAACTATGGCTACACCTTC
CDR3: CASSYNNYGYTF

V: TRBV29-1
D: NA
J: TRBJ2-7
size: once
DNA: TGCAGCGTTGTCCTGCCCGGGAGGGGGCTAGGGTACGAGCAGTACTTC
CDR3: CSVVLPGRGLGYEQYF

V: TRBV5-1
D: NA
J: TRBJ1-2
size: few
DNA: TGCGCCAGCAGCCCGCGGCTCAGGGGCAATGGCTACACCTTC
CDR3: CASSPRLRGNGYTF

V: TRBV7-6
D: NA
J: TRBJ1-1
size: NA
DNA: TGTGCCAGCAGCACCTCCCAGACGGGGAACACTGAAGCTTTCTTT
CDR3: CASSTSQTGNTEAFF

V: TRBV29-1
D: TRBD1
J: TRBJ2-7
size: few
DNA: TGCAGCGTTTATCAGGGACAGAGCTACGAGCAGTACTTC
CDR3: CSVYQGQSYEQYF

V: TRBV7-2
D: NA
J: TRBJ1-5
size: few
DNA: TGTGCCAGCAGCTTACAACCAGCTAGCAATCAGCCCCAGCATTTT
CDR3: CASSLQPASNQPQHF

V: TRBV6-5
D: NA
J: TRBJ2-7
size: NA
DNA: TGTGCCAGCAGTTACTCGACCCAGGCCTACTACGAGCAGTACTTC
CDR3: CASSYSTQAYYEQYF